This T cell receptor (beta chain) was retrieved from a study of T cells in narcolepsy. Turning to the study itself: Healthy controls were enrolled alongside patients with narcolepsy type 1 or type 2. General study points: HCRT-specific and TRIB2-specific autoreactive clonotypes appeared among same-patient CSF and blood CD4+ clonotypes. Blood of same and different patients, but not healthy controls, reportedly held recurring autoreactive clonotypes.

With 3 bases removed from V and 7 bases from J, the gap between germline ends came to 13 bases. Per the germline V gene, CDR1 is SNHLY and CDR2 is FYNNEI. The CDR3 length is 15 residues. Notes on this clone: Its cognate antigen is unknown.

Sequencing was performed with immunoSEQ multiplex PCR; in TCRdb, only in-frame clones are kept and a portion is missing. This sample has tens of thousands of clones, with 87% found just once. The TCR sequence derives from a human donor with narcolepsy. Sequencing used CD45RA- memory CD4+ T cells from PBMCs. The chain employs TRBV2 and TRBJ1-6, with D possibly matching TRBD1 (6 bases). DNA for the CDR3: TGTGCCAGCAGTGATAATAACAGGGACAATTCACCCCTCCACTTT. Translating gives CASSDNNRDNSPLHF. Combining the CDR3 with reference TRBV2 and TRBJ1-6 gives the whole variable domain EPEVTQTPSHQVTQMGQEVILRCVPISNHLYFYWYRQILGQKVEFLVSFYNNEISEKSEIFDDQFSVERPDGSNFTLKIRSTKLEDSAMYFCASSDNNRDNSPLHFGNGTRLTVT.